This T cell receptor (beta chain) came from a study of blood T cell repertoires in COVID-19. Background on the study: Collection of acute and convalescent COVID-19 samples took place in the United States, Italy and Spain. Sample material is recorded as cDNA or gDNA derived from T cells, B-cell-depleted T cells, or PBMCs.

This CDR3 has 16 residues. The V gene end was trimmed by 1 base and the J gene end by 1 base; junction bases not matched to a gene: 6. Germline V gene data show CDR1 as LGHDT and CDR2 as YNNKEL (reference sequence). Authors' data handling: Nucleated cell counts were estimated from reference gene primer amplification. Clones were read by immunoSEQ multiplex PCR, and TCRdb kept only the in-frame ones, dropping some. The V and J calls and the clone size are those of that table, but D and trimming were determined from the DNA. Here the sample spans 250,000 to 350,000 clones, 88% being singletons. The sample consisted of peripheral blood. The receptor's source is a man younger than 35 with active or convalescent COVID-19. The chain combines TRBV3-1 (or the pseudogene TRBV3-2) with TRBJ1-1; 7 positions agree with TRBD1. The CDR3, as DNA: TGTGCCAGCAGCCAAGTTAGGGGGCCGGGGAACACTGAAGCTTTCTTT. It encodes CASSQVRGPGNTEAFF.